The rows below give T cell receptor beta chains drawn from one sample of a study of blood T cell repertoires in COVID-19. Measured with immunoSEQ multiplex PCR; TCRdb has only the in-frame clones, and not every one. The sample consists of around 260,000 clones, roughly 88% of them appearing once. The material sequenced was peripheral blood. Receptors were obtained from a human donor with COVID-19, enrolled during active disease. The donor label of this sample is uncertain. Each CDR3 is given with its conserved first and last residue. Each record gives: V gene, D gene, clone size, J gene, CDR3 protein, CDR3 DNA. A D gene is named only where the DNA matches it firmly. The size field is filled for only some rows; it gives once, few, many or a size class.

v_gene: TRBV19
d_gene: TRBD1
abundance: -
j_gene: TRBJ2-1
CDR3aa: CASRGTAVNNEQFF
CDR3nt: TGTGCCAGTAGGGGGACAGCGGTCAACAATGAGCAGTTCTTC

v_gene: TRBV7-9
d_gene: TRBD2
abundance: -
j_gene: TRBJ2-1
CDR3aa: CASSLLVILAGRNEQFF
CDR3nt: TGTGCCAGCAGCTTACTAGTTATACTAGCGGGAAGGAATGAGCAGTTCTTC

v_gene: TRBV19
d_gene: -
abundance: -
j_gene: TRBJ2-7
CDR3aa: CASSSSQGGEQYF
CDR3nt: TGTGCCAGTAGTTCCTCTCAGGGTGGGGAGCAGTACTTC

v_gene: TRBV20-1
d_gene: -
abundance: few
j_gene: TRBJ1-5
CDR3aa: CSAGGRGPQHF
CDR3nt: TGCAGTGCTGGAGGCCGGGGACCCCAGCATTTT

v_gene: TRBV5-4
d_gene: TRBD2
abundance: -
j_gene: TRBJ2-3
CDR3aa: CASSPGGFSTDTQYF
CDR3nt: TGTGCCAGCAGCCCGGGGGGGTTTAGCACAGATACGCAGTATTTT

v_gene: TRBV28
d_gene: -
abundance: -
j_gene: TRBJ1-2
CDR3aa: CASRPANYGYTF
CDR3nt: TGTGCCAGCAGACCGGCTAACTATGGCTACACCTTC

v_gene: TRBV27
d_gene: TRBD1
abundance: -
j_gene: TRBJ1-5
CDR3aa: CASSPPGQGREHF
CDR3nt: TGTGCCAGCAGTCCCCCCGGACAGGGGAGGGAGCATTTT

v_gene: TRBV7-2
d_gene: -
abundance: -
j_gene: TRBJ1-2
CDR3aa: CASSRNRDNYGYTF
CDR3nt: TGTGCCAGCAGCCGCAACAGGGATAACTATGGCTACACCTTC

v_gene: TRBV29-1
d_gene: TRBD2
abundance: -
j_gene: TRBJ2-1
CDR3aa: CSVDRTSGNEQFF
CDR3nt: TGCAGCGTTGATAGGACTAGCGGCAATGAGCAGTTCTTC

v_gene: TRBV28
d_gene: TRBD1
abundance: -
j_gene: TRBJ2-2
CDR3aa: CASSAPTGQGVWTGELFF
CDR3nt: TGTGCCAGCAGTGCTCCGACCGGACAGGGCGTTTGGACCGGGGAGCTGTTTTTT

v_gene: TRBV19
d_gene: TRBD1
abundance: -
j_gene: TRBJ1-2
CDR3aa: CASSIPGQGGGYTF
CDR3nt: TGTGCCAGTAGTATACCGGGACAGGGGGGCGGCTACACCTTC

v_gene: TRBV5-4
d_gene: TRBD2
abundance: once
j_gene: TRBJ2-1
CDR3aa: CASSLEVAGYNEQFF
CDR3nt: TGTGCCAGCAGCTTGGAGGTAGCGGGGTACAATGAGCAGTTCTTC

v_gene: TRBV7-6
d_gene: -
abundance: -
j_gene: TRBJ2-1
CDR3aa: CASSRDFSSYNEQFF
CDR3nt: TGTGCCAGCAGCCGGGACTTTAGCTCCTACAATGAGCAGTTCTTC

v_gene: TRBV6-5
d_gene: -
abundance: -
j_gene: TRBJ2-7
CDR3aa: CASTPADNTYEQYF
CDR3nt: TGTGCCAGCACCCCAGCGGATAACACCTACGAGCAGTACTTC

v_gene: TRBV10-3
d_gene: -
abundance: -
j_gene: TRBJ1-6
CDR3aa: CAISETDTTYNSPLHF
CDR3nt: TGTGCCATCAGTGAGACGGACACAACCTATAATTCACCCCTCCACTTT

v_gene: TRBV3-1/TRBV3-2
d_gene: TRBD2
abundance: -
j_gene: TRBJ2-7
CDR3aa: CASTSGSGGRYEQYF
CDR3nt: TGTGCCAGCACCTCAGGGTCGGGAGGGCGGTACGAGCAGTACTTC

v_gene: TRBV5-4
d_gene: TRBD1
abundance: few
j_gene: TRBJ1-1
CDR3aa: CASSRTGRDTEAFF
CDR3nt: TGTGCCAGCAGCCGGACAGGGAGGGACACTGAAGCTTTCTTT

v_gene: TRBV7-3
d_gene: -
abundance: -
j_gene: TRBJ1-1
CDR3aa: CASSLTVLGLGAFF
CDR3nt: TGTGCCAGCAGCTTAACGGTGTTGGGGCTGGGAGCTTTCTTT

v_gene: TRBV30
d_gene: -
abundance: few
j_gene: TRBJ2-7
CDR3aa: CAWLRDLREQYF
CDR3nt: TGTGCCTGGTTACGGGACTTACGCGAGCAGTACTTC

v_gene: TRBV6-5
d_gene: TRBD2
abundance: -
j_gene: TRBJ2-1
CDR3aa: CASSGTSGRVNEQFF
CDR3nt: TGTGCCAGCTCCGGGACTAGCGGGAGAGTCAATGAGCAGTTCTTC

v_gene: TRBV4-2
d_gene: -
abundance: -
j_gene: TRBJ2-2
CDR3aa: CASSQLLGTQNTGELFF
CDR3nt: TGTGCCAGCAGCCAGCTGTTGGGGACTCAGAACACCGGGGAGCTGTTTTTT

v_gene: TRBV11-1
d_gene: -
abundance: -
j_gene: TRBJ2-1
CDR3aa: CASSLAGGYEQFF
CDR3nt: TGTGCCAGCAGCTTAGCCGGCGGGTACGAGCAGTTCTTC

v_gene: TRBV4-1
d_gene: TRBD1
abundance: -
j_gene: TRBJ2-7
CDR3aa: CASSQRDRVTYEQYF
CDR3nt: TGCGCCAGCAGCCAAAGGGACAGGGTGACCTACGAGCAGTACTTC

v_gene: TRBV28
d_gene: TRBD1
abundance: once
j_gene: TRBJ1-6
CDR3aa: CATETGVGNSPLHF
CDR3nt: TGTGCCACAGAGACAGGGGTTGGGAATTCACCCCTCCACTTT

v_gene: TRBV19
d_gene: -
abundance: -
j_gene: TRBJ1-5
CDR3aa: CASGVRDQPQHF
CDR3nt: TGTGCCAGCGGGGTAAGAGATCAGCCCCAGCATTTT

v_gene: TRBV5-1
d_gene: -
abundance: -
j_gene: TRBJ2-3
CDR3aa: CASSLPGGLTDTQYF
CDR3nt: TGCGCCAGCAGTCTCCCTGGGGGACTCACCGATACGCAGTATTTT

v_gene: TRBV6-5
d_gene: -
abundance: -
j_gene: TRBJ1-1
CDR3aa: CASSYWGRRNTEAFF
CDR3nt: TGTGCCAGCAGTTACTGGGGGCGTCGGAACACTGAAGCTTTCTTT

v_gene: TRBV28
d_gene: -
abundance: -
j_gene: TRBJ1-2
CDR3aa: CASTLGQSPHYTF
CDR3nt: TGTGCCAGCACCCTCGGACAGTCCCCTCACTACACCTTC

v_gene: TRBV7-2
d_gene: TRBD2
abundance: -
j_gene: TRBJ2-4
CDR3aa: CASSSIAGGQYIQYF
CDR3nt: TGTGCCAGCAGCTCAATAGCGGGAGGCCAGTACATTCAGTACTTC

v_gene: TRBV28
d_gene: -
abundance: -
j_gene: TRBJ1-5
CDR3aa: CASNRPGAREPQHF
CDR3nt: TGTGCCAGCAATCGTCCAGGGGCCAGGGAGCCCCAGCATTTT

v_gene: TRBV9
d_gene: TRBD1
abundance: -
j_gene: TRBJ1-5
CDR3aa: CASSAGQGANQPQHF
CDR3nt: TGTGCCAGCAGCGCCGGACAGGGGGCGAATCAGCCCCAGCATTTT

v_gene: TRBV28
d_gene: -
abundance: -
j_gene: TRBJ1-4
CDR3aa: CASSRTRGMGNEKLFF
CDR3nt: TGTGCCAGCAGCCGGACCAGGGGAATGGGAAATGAAAAACTGTTTTTT

v_gene: TRBV19
d_gene: -
abundance: -
j_gene: TRBJ1-2
CDR3aa: CASSILNYGYTF
CDR3nt: TGTGCCAGTAGTATCCTGAACTATGGCTACACCTTC

v_gene: TRBV7-6
d_gene: TRBD1
abundance: -
j_gene: TRBJ2-2
CDR3aa: CASSSNPGQVAGELFF
CDR3nt: TGTGCCAGCAGCTCAAATCCTGGACAGGTCGCCGGGGAGCTGTTTTTT

v_gene: TRBV6-2/TRBV6-3
d_gene: -
abundance: -
j_gene: TRBJ2-7
CDR3aa: CASSYLLGGEQYF
CDR3nt: TGTGCCAGCAGTTACCTACTAGGGGGCGAGCAGTACTTC